This record covers a single TCR beta chain. Which antigen it targets is not known. No quality values exist for individual bases; no much larger clone is one base distant. The sample originates from a study of early T cells in non-severe SARS-CoV-2 infection (dated by TCRdb to the early 2020s). Regarding the complete study: Because TCR sequencing relied on bulk RNA taken from unsorted whole blood, pairing of alpha and beta chains was not possible. The paper as a whole reports these results and caveats: VDJdb matching was skewed toward anti-spike CD8 responses and likely underestimated virus-specific expansions by missing private and CD4 specificities.

The V and J ends are trimmed by 7 bases and 3 bases, leaving 10 bases between them. The CDR3, cysteine through phenylalanine, is 13 amino acids long. Only the CDR3 region is kept as DNA, spanning 39 bases read in frame from base 1. Sequences MNHEY (CDR1) and SVGEGT (CDR2) are obtained from the germline V gene. Set within a cohort of healthcare workers in London, UK, this nested case-control study involved weekly PCR testing of nasopharyngeal swabs along with blood sampling. Healthcare workers were enrolled in the week of the UK lockdown, from 23 to 31 March 2020, and were followed every week for up to about 16 weeks. Libraries were made using 5' RACE. TCRdb shows the sequencer as NextSeq 500. The TCR library protocol attached unique molecular identifiers to individual cDNA molecules to correct for sequencing error and PCR bias. TCR alpha and beta chains were both sequenced, and the abundances of alpha and beta sequences in each sample were closely correlated with each other. Under the source paper's analysis protocol: Decombinator V4 was used to annotate TCR sequences for V gene, J gene and CDR3. Expanded TCRs were defined as changing significantly between any two time points under a Poisson model with p below 0.0001. Abundances of TCRs were expressed as counts per million after normalisation to the total number of TCRs sequenced in each sample. TRAV1-2 paired with TRAJ12, TRAJ20 or TRAJ33 defined MAIT TCRs, while TRAV10 paired with TRAJ18 defined iNKT TCRs. A search of VDJdb, accessed on 1 November 2021, was run for TCRs annotated to CMV, EBV and SARS-CoV-2, with TCRs annotated for multiple antigens excluded. TCRdb itself trimmed the public reads at Q25 with fastp, ran MiXCR and retained productive beta chains. For every CDR3 protein sequence, its rows merge into one entry that carries the most common genes and DNA. In this record, the V and J calls reflect TCRdb's handling and not the investigators' own analysis. The table for this sample lists tens of thousands of distinct CDR3 sequences; roughly a tenth of them were counted only once. The ten largest clones take up more than 7.5% of the sample.

The sequence joins TRBV6-2 or TRBV6-3 to TRBJ2-1, with the D gene uncertain. The sample here was whole blood, taken at baseline. The receptor comes from an adult who was a healthcare worker with PCR-confirmed SARS-CoV-2 infection or an uninfected control (not recorded which). The CDR3 in this case is CASTPLDYNEQFF. The DNA sequence is given as TGTGCCAGCACCCCCCTTGACTACAATGAGCAGTTCTTC.